This T cell receptor beta chain was recorded in a study of T cells in localized non-small cell lung cancer. Regarding the study as a whole: When the top 100 tumor clones were examined, a median about 60 of them also appeared in the adjacent lung, which was paired and uninvolved.

Looked up from germline, CDR1 is LGHNA and CDR2 is YSLEER. V lost 2 bases and J 5 bases, leaving 12 bases between the germline ends. The CDR3 has 15 amino acids. Profiling relied on immunoSEQ multiplex PCR, and the TCRdb table lists in-frame clones only, not all of them. Seen here are some 22,000 clones, less than 85% observed once, and the top ten hold about 2.3%. This clone has a single count. The antigen remains unidentified. The rearrangement joins TRBV4-3 to TRBJ2-2; possibly TRBD2 for D (6 bases). The input for sequencing was peripheral blood, taken before any cancer treatment. The source of this sequence is a man aged 40 to 70 with stage I lung adenocarcinoma. In nucleotides, the CDR3 is TGCGCCAGCAGCCAAAACCGGGACTTAACCGGGGAGCTGTTTTTT. Its translation: CASSQNRDLTGELFF.